One sample yielded the 11 T cell receptor beta chains listed below, sequenced in a study of human T cells and chemical hapten exposure. TCRdb passed the RACE reads through MiXCR, listing each CDR3 protein once. The sample comprises approximately 79,000 distinct CDR3 sequences, over 8.5% of which are singletons, and approximately 1.5% rests with the top ten. Time point reported: healthy volunteer bleed at 6 weeks. The authors' total RNA extraction used unfractionated whole blood. Material: whole blood. The receptors were gathered from a male donor in good health. Some clones in this sample may be carry-over from other donors' samples.

The chain combines TRBV10-3 with TRBJ2-4, with D possibly matching TRBD2 (5 bases). Looked up from germline, CDR1 is ENHRY and CDR2 is SYGVKD. This CDR3 contains 13 residues. V was trimmed by 5 bases and J by 8 bases, leaving 13 bases between them. The CDR3 sequence is CAISSDGVDIQYF. For the CDR3, the DNA is TGTGCCATCAGTTCCGACGGGGTAGACATTCAGTACTTC.

This chain links TRBV5-1 with TRBJ2-3; D perhaps matches TRBD2 (6 bases). The CDR3 consists of 16 residues. Trimming removed 0 bases from V and 7 bases from J, with 18 bases in between. The germline V gene has CDR1 SGHRS and CDR2 YFSETQ. CDR3 bases: TGCGCCAGCAGCTTGGTGGACCTCTCGGGGGAAAATACGCAGTATTTT. Translated, it gives CASSLVDLSGENTQYF. The variable domain in full, with the rest retrieved from reference TRBV5-1 and TRBJ2-3, is KAGVTQTPRYLIKTRGQQVTLSCSPISGHRSVSWYQQTPGQGLQFLFEYFSETQRNKGNFPGRFSGRQFSNSRSEMNVSTLELGDSALYLCASSLVDLSGENTQYFGPGTRLTVL.

The chain has TRBV6-2 or TRBV6-3 and TRBJ2-7; a possible D gene is TRBD2 (5 bases). Germline V gene lookup returns CDR1 MNHEY and CDR2 SVGEGT. The CDR3 has 9 residues. Trimming removed 8 bases at V and 6 bases at J, with 5 bases between. The CDR3 protein is CASGSEQYF. In DNA, the CDR3 is TGTGCCAGCGGGAGCGAGCAGTACTTC.

In its sample, this clonotype was seen a few times. This chain links TRBV6-1 with TRBJ1-2; D is uncertain. V dropped 1 base and J dropped 6 bases, with 15 bases sitting between them. The germline V gene encodes CDR1 MNHNS and CDR2 SASEGT. The CDR3 totals 15 residues. The DNA of the CDR3 is TGTGCCAGCAGTGAAGACCCGACATGGGTTGATGGCTACACCTTC. It specifies CASSEDPTWVDGYTF.

The chain couples TRBV10-3 to TRBJ2-7; 7 bases agree with TRBD1. CDR3 length equals 13 residues. The V gene end was trimmed by 7 bases and the J gene end by 4 bases; junction bases not matched to a gene: 7. The germline V gene encodes CDR1 ENHRY and CDR2 SYGVKD. CDR3 bases: TGTGCCATCACCGAGGGACAGCTTTACGAGCAGTACTTC. Translating it yields CAITEGQLYEQYF.

The V gene is TRBV20-1, the J gene TRBJ1-4; 8 positions agree with TRBD1. J gave up 7 bases and V 1 base, and 5 bases lay outside the gene matches. This CDR3 region has 14 residues. The germline gives CDR1 DFQATT, CDR2 SNEGSKA (reference sequence). CDR3 region: CSARGQGTTEKLFF. The CDR3 DNA sequence: TGCAGTGCTAGAGGACAGGGGACGACTGAAAAACTGTTTTTT.

This clonotype was recorded a few times. This rearrangement joins TRBV9 to TRBJ2-6; D might be TRBD2 (5 bases). Germline V gene lookup returns CDR1 SGDLS and CDR2 YYNGEE. CDR3 size: 16 residues. V was trimmed by 2 bases and J by 0 bases, leaving 9 bases between them. The CDR3 DNA follows: TGTGCCAGCAGCGTGGAGGAAACCTCTGGGGCCAACGTCCTGACTTTC. The encoded protein is CASSVEETSGANVLTF.

The chain joins TRBV6-6 to TRBJ1-6, with 7 bases that match TRBD1. The CDR3 totals 14 residues. Per germline, CDR1 MNHNY and CDR2 SVGAGI (reference sequence). V shed 2 bases, J shed 7 bases, and the junction held 2 bases outside the gene matches. DNA of the CDR3: TGTGCCAGCAGTTACACAGGGGTAAATTCACCCCTCCACTTT. Encoded protein: CASSYTGVNSPLHF.

This clonotype has only a few counts. The J gene is TRBJ2-1, the V gene TRBV29-1; D not certain. Per the germline V gene, CDR1 is SQVTM and CDR2 is ANQGSEA. The CDR3 is 13 amino acids. V gave up 7 bases and J gave up 0 bases, with 10 bases separating them. The CDR3 bases are TGCAGCGGAGGCCGTAGCTCCTACAATGAGCAGTTCTTC. Its protein is CSGGRSSYNEQFF.

The V and J genes are TRBV6-6 and TRBJ2-2; TRBD1 or TRBD2 may be the D gene (7 bases each). V was pared by 2 bases and J by 2 bases, with 12 bases between. CDR1 and CDR2 (germline): MNHNY, SVGAGI (reference sequence). CDR3 size: 16 residues. Here the CDR3 DNA reads TGTGCCAGCAGTTACAGCGGGACAGCCAACACCGGGGAGCTGTTTTTT. Translated, it gives CASSYSGTANTGELFF.

This clonotype has more than one count but fewer than ten. The gene calls are TRBV2 and TRBJ1-5, with D possibly TRBD1 on 6 matching bases. In germline, CDR1 is SNHLY, CDR2 FYNNEI. This CDR3 spans 14 amino acids. Trimming cost V 1 base and J 6 bases, with 10 bases left between them. CDR3 in DNA: TGTGCCAGCAGTGAAGGCAGGGGCGTTCAGCCCCAGCATTTT. Amino acids: CASSEGRGVQPQHF.